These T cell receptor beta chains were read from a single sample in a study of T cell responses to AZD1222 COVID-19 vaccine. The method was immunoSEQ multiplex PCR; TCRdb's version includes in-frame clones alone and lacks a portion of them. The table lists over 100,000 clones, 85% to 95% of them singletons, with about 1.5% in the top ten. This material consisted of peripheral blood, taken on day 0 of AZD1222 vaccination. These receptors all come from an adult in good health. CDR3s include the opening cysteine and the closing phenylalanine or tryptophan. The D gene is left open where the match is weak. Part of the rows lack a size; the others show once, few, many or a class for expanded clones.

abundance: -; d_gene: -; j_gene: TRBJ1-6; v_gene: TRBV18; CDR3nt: TGTGCCAGCTCACCAGGGGGAAGTAATTCACCCCTCCACTTT; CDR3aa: CASSPGGSNSPLHF
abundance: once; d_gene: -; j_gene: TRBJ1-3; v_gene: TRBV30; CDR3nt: TGTGCCTGGAGCACTGTGAAGGGGGGCTCTGGAAACACCATATATTTT; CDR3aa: CAWSTVKGGSGNTIYF
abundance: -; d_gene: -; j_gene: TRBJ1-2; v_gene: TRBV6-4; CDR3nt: TGTGCCAGCAGTGACGGTTTTGTCTACACCTTC; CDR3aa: CASSDGFVYTF
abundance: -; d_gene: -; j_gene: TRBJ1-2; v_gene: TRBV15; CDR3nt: TGTGCCACCAGCAGAGAAGCAGGGGAAAATGGCTACACCTTC; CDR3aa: CATSREAGENGYTF
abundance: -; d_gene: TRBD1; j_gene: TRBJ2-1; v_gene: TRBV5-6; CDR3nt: TGTGCCAGCAGCTATACAGGGGGATATGACCTCGGGAATGAGCAGTTCTTC; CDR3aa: CASSYTGGYDLGNEQFF
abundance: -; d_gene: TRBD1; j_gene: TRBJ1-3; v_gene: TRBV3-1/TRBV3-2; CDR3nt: TGTGCCAGCAGCCAAGCCGGGACAGCGGACACCATATATTTT; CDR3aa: CASSQAGTADTIYF
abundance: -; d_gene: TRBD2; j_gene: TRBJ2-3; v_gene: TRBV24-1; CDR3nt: TGTGCCAACCGGGGGGGAATTACTACAGATACGCAGTATTTT; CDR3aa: CANRGGITTDTQYF
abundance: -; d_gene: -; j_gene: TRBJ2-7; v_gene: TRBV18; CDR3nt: TGTGCCAGCTCAGGTGGGGCAGGGTCCTACGAGCAGTACTTC; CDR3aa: CASSGGAGSYEQYF
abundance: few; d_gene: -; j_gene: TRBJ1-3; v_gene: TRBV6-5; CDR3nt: TGTGCCAGCAGTCAAAGGGTCCGCTCTGGAAACACCATATATTTT; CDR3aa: CASSQRVRSGNTIYF
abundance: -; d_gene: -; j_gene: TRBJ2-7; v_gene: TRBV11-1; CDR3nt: TGTGCCAGCCAAAGGACGATCGGGACCTACGAGCAGTACTTC; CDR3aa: CASQRTIGTYEQYF
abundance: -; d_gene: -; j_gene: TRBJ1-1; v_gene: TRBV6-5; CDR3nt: TGTGCCAGCAGTTACGAAACTCCAACGAACACTGAAGCTTTCTTT; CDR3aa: CASSYETPTNTEAFF
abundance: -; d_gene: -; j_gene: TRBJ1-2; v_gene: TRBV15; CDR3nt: TGTGCCACCAGCAGGGATACCTCTGCCTATGGCTACACCTTC; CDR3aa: CATSRDTSAYGYTF
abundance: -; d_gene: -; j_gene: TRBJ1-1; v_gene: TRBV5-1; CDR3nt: TGCGCCAGCAGCCCCCGGGGTGAGAACACTGAAGCTTTCTTT; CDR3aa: CASSPRGENTEAFF
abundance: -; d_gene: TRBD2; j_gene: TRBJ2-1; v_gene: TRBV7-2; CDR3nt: TGTGCCAGCAGCTTAGAGGGACTAGCGAAAAATGAGCAGTTCTTC; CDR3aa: CASSLEGLAKNEQFF
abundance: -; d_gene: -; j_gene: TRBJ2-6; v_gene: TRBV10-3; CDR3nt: TGTGCCATCAGTGAGTCGGTGATATCCACTGGGGCCAACGTCCTGACTTTC; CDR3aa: CAISESVISTGANVLTF
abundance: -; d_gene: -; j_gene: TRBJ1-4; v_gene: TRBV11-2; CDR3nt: TGTGCCAGCAGCCAAATGGGGGGTGAAAAACTGTTTTTT; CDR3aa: CASSQMGGEKLFF
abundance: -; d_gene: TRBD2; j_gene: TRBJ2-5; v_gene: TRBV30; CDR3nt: TGTGCCTGGGACCGGGGACTAGCTCTGGAGACCCAGTACTTC; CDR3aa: CAWDRGLALETQYF
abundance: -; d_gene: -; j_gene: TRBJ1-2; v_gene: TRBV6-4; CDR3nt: TGTGCCAGCAGTAACCAGGGTTTTGGCTACACCTTC; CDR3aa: CASSNQGFGYTF
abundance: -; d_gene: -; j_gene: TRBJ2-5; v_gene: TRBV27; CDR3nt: TGTGCCAGCAGTTTATCGGGGCGGTCCCAAGAGACCCAGTACTTC; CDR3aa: CASSLSGRSQETQYF
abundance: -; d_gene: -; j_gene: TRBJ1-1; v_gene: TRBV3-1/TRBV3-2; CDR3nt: TGTGCCAGCAGCCAAGTTCCGGGGGGCACTGAAGCTTTCTTT; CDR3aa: CASSQVPGGTEAFF
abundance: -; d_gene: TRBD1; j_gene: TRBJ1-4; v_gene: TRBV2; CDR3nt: TGTGCCAGCAGAGACAGGGTCGGGAGTGAAAAACTGTTTTTT; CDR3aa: CASRDRVGSEKLFF
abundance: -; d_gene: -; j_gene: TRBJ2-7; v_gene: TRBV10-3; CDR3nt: TGTGCCATCAGACTCACGACAGCATCCTACGAGCAGTACTTC; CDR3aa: CAIRLTTASYEQYF
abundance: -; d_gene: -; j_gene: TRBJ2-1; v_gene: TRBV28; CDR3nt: TGTGCCAGCAGTTCGAGGGGTGATGAGCAGTTCTTC; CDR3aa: CASSSRGDEQFF
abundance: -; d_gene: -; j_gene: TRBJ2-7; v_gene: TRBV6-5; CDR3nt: TGTGCCAGCAGTTCCCGGGACACACTTTACGAGCAGTACTTC; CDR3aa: CASSSRDTLYEQYF
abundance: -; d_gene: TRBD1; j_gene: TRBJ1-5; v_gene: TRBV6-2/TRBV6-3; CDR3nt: TGTGCCAGCAGCCGAGGACAGGGGGTGGCTCAGCCCCAGCATTTT; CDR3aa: CASSRGQGVAQPQHF
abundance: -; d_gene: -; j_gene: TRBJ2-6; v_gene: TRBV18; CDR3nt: TGTGCCAGCTCCCCACGCGGGGACAGTGTCTCTGGGGCCAACGTCCTGACTTTC; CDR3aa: CASSPRGDSVSGANVLTF
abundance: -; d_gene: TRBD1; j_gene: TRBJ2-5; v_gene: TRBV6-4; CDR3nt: TGTGCCAGCAGTCGAGGGACAGAGGCCCAAGAGACCCAGTACTTC; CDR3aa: CASSRGTEAQETQYF
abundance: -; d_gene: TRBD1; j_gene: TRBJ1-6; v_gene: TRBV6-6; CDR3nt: TGTGCCAGCAGTTACTCTTCCGGGACAGGGAATTCACCCCTCCACTTT; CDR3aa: CASSYSSGTGNSPLHF
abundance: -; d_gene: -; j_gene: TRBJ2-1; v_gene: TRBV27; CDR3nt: TGTGCCAGCAGTCGGGCCAGGGCAAATGAGCAGTTCTTC; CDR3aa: CASSRARANEQFF
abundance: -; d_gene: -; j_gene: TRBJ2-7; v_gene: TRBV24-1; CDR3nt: TGTGCCACCAGTGTCCCAGGGAACTACGAGCAGTACTTC; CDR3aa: CATSVPGNYEQYF
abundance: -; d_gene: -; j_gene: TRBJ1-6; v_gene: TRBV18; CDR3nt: TGTGCCAGCTCCCTCAAAGGGCCAAATTCACCCCTCCACTTT; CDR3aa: CASSLKGPNSPLHF
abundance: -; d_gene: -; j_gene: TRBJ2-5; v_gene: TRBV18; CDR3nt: TGTGCCAGCTCACCCGCGACCCTCGGGGAGACCCAGTACTTC; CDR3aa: CASSPATLGETQYF
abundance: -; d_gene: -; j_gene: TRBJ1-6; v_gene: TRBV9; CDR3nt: TGTGCCAGCAGCGTAGCGCCCCAATCACCCCTCCACTTT; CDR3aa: CASSVAPQSPLHF
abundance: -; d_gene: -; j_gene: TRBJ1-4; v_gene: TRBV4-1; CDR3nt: TGCGCCAGCAGCCAACACGCCGTTGCAACTAATGAAAAACTGTTTTTT; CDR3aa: CASSQHAVATNEKLFF
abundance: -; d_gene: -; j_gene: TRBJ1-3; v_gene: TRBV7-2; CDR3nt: TGTGCCAGCAGCTTATCATTAAGGGGAAGGGCCTCTGGAAACACCATATATTTT; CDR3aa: CASSLSLRGRASGNTIYF
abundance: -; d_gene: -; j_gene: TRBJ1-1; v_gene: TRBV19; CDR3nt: TGTGCCAGTAGTATAGATCGAGCAGGGCCGAACACTGAAGCTTTCTTT; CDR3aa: CASSIDRAGPNTEAFF
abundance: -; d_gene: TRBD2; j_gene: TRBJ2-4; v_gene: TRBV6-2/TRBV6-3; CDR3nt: TGTGCCAGCAGTTACCCTCCCGGGACTAGCGGGGTAGCCAAAAACATTCAGTACTTC; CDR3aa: CASSYPPGTSGVAKNIQYF
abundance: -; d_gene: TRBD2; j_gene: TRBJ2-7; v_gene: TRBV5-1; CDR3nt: TGCGCCAGCAGCTTGGAACTAGCGGTGAGCTCCTACGAGCAGTACTTC; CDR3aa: CASSLELAVSSYEQYF
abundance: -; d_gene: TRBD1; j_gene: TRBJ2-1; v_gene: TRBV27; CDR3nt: TGTGCCAGCAGCCGGACCAGGGGGCTGGGCAATGAGCAGTTCTTC; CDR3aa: CASSRTRGLGNEQFF
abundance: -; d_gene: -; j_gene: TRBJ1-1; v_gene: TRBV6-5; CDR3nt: TGTGCCAGCAGCCATAGGGAGCCAACGACTGAAGCTTTCTTT; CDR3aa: CASSHREPTTEAFF
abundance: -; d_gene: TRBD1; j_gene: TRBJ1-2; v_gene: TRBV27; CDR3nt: TGTGCCAGCAGTTCCAACAGGGGCTCTGGCTACACCTTC; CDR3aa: CASSSNRGSGYTF
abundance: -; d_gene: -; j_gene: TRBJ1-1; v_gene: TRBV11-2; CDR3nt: TGTGCCAGCAGCTTAGCCGGGGGAGGTACTGAAGCTTTCTTT; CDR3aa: CASSLAGGGTEAFF
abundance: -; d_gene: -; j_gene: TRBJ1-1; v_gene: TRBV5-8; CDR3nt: TGTGCCAGCAGCTTGTCTTTCTTT; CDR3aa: CASSLSFF
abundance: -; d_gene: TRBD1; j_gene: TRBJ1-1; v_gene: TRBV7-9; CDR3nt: TGTGCCAGCAGCTTAAATCAGGGGGCTCACACTGAAGCTTTCTTT; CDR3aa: CASSLNQGAHTEAFF
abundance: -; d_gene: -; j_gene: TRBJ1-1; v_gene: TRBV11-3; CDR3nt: TGTGCCAGCAGCTTAGGGACAGCCACTGAAGCTTTCTTT; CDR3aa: CASSLGTATEAFF
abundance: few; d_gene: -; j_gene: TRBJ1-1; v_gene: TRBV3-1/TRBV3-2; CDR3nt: TGTGCCAGCAGCCAAGAACAGTGGGGGGCTTTCTTT; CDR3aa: CASSQEQWGAFF
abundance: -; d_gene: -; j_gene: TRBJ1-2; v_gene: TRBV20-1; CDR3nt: TGCAGTGCCAACCCACCTTGGGGCTACACCTTC; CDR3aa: CSANPPWGYTF
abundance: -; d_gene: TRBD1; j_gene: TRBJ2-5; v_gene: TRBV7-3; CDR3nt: TGTGCCAGCAGCTTACAGGGGGCGAGAATAGAGACCCAGTACTTC; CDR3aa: CASSLQGARIETQYF
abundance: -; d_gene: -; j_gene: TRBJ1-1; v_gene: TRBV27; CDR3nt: TGTGCCAGCAGACCCCTCGAGAGGGCTGAAGCTTTCTTT; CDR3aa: CASRPLERAEAFF
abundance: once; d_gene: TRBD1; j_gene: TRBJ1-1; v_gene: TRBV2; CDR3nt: TGTGCCAGCAGCCAACAGGGGGTTAACACTGAAGCTTTCTTT; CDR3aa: CASSQQGVNTEAFF
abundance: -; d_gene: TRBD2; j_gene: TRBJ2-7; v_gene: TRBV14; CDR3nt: TGTGCCAGCAGCCAATGGAGTAGCGGGATCTCCTACGAGCAGTACTTC; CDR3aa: CASSQWSSGISYEQYF
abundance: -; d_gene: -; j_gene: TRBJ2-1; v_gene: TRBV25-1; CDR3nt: TGTGCCAGCAGTGACCCAGGGGCGAATGAGCAGTTCTTC; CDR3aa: CASSDPGANEQFF
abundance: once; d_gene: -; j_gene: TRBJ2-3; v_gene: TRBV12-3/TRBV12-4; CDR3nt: TGTGCCAGCAGTTTGGGAGGCCATACGCAGTATTTT; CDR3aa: CASSLGGHTQYF
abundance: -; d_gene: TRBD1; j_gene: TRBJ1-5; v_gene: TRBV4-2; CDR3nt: TGTGCCAGCAGCCAAGGGGGGACAGGGGTACAGCCCCAGCATTTT; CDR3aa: CASSQGGTGVQPQHF
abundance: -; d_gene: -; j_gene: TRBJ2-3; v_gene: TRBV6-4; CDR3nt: TGTGCCAGCAGTGACCGAAGCTCTACTGCAGATACGCAGTATTTT; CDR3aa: CASSDRSSTADTQYF
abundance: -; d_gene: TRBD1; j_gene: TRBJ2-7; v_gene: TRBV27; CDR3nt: TGTGCCAGCAGTTTAGGGACAGGGGGTAGCTACGAGCAGTACTTC; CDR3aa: CASSLGTGGSYEQYF
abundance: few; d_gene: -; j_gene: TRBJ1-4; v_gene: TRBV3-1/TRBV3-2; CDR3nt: TGTGCCAGCAGCCAGAATACTCCCGTTAATGAAAAACTGTTTTTT; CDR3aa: CASSQNTPVNEKLFF
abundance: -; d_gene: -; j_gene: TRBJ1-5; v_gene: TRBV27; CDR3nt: TGTGCCAGCAGGTCGAGGGATAGCAATCAGCCCCAGCATTTT; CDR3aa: CASRSRDSNQPQHF